Listed here are 27 T cell receptor beta chains from one sample, sequenced in a study of shared clonotypes between healthy human individuals. Produced via immunoSEQ multiplex PCR; TCRdb's table is partial and in-frame only. Among fewer than 850,000 clones, 95% to 97% were seen once, and the ten largest hold about 0.25%. CD45RO-negative CD8 cells positively selected for CCR7 made up the naive population, which excluded terminally differentiated effector memory CD45RA+ cells. Sequenced sample: naive CD8+ T cells sorted from blood. The receptors were sampled from a man younger than 40 in good health.

The chain joins TRBV10-1 to TRBJ1-1, with a possible D match to TRBD1 (5 bases). The CDR3 runs to 13 residues. Trimming removed 3 bases at V and 5 bases at J, with 10 bases between. Germline CDR1 reads WNHNN; CDR2 reads SYGVQD (reference sequence). This CDR3 reads CASSDVGETEAFF. CDR3 DNA sequence: TGCGCCAGCAGTGATGTGGGGGAAACTGAAGCTTTCTTT.

The chain recombines TRBV27 with TRBJ2-1; 10 positions agree with TRBD2. With 4 bases clipped from V and 7 bases from J, the junction kept 1 base outside the gene matches. The CDR3 extends over 13 amino acids. CDR1 and CDR2 (germline): MNHEY, SMNVEV (reference sequence). CDR3 in DNA: TGTGCCAGCAGTTGGACTAGCGGTAATGAGCAGTTCTTC. Its translation: CASSWTSGNEQFF.

The gene calls are TRBV9 and TRBJ2-5; possible D gene TRBD1, 6 bases. Germline values: CDR1 SGDLS, CDR2 YYNGEE. Trimming shortened V by 2 bases and J by 2 bases, and 10 bases separated the two germline ends. The CDR3 runs 14 residues. The CDR3 DNA reads TGTGCCAGCAGCGTCACAGGGATGCAAGAGACCCAGTACTTC. It encodes CASSVTGMQETQYF.

The gene calls are TRBV5-5 and TRBJ2-1; D not certain. The CDR3 has 12 amino acids. With 10 bases removed from V and 7 bases from J, the gap between germline ends came to 15 bases. Per the germline V gene, CDR1 is SGHKS and CDR2 is YYEKEE (reference sequence). In nucleotides, the CDR3 is TGTGCCGTGAGGTCTGGGGTGAATGAGCAGTTCTTC. This gives the protein CAVRSGVNEQFF.

The chain uses TRBV21-1 and TRBJ2-1. TRBV21-1 counts as a pseudogene. The CDR3 is made up of 14 amino acids. The CDR3, as DNA: TGTGCCAGCAGCATGTCCCGCTGTAACAATGAGCAGTTCTTC. Protein sequence: CASSMSRCNNEQFF.

This chain joins TRBV5-8 and TRBJ2-7, with D possibly matching TRBD1 (6 bases). The germline V gene has CDR1 SGHTS and CDR2 YDEGEE. The CDR3 consists of 15 residues. V gave up 1 base and J gave up 8 bases, with 19 bases separating them. This chain's CDR3 is CASSLLRTALIQQYF. Here the CDR3 DNA reads TGTGCCAGCAGCTTGCTCCGGACAGCCCTAATCCAGCAGTACTTC.

The J gene is TRBJ2-7, the V gene TRBV9; possible D gene TRBD2, 6 bases. The CDR3 consists of 14 residues. Between the trimmed V and J ends, which lost 3 bases and 6 bases, there was a span of 16 bases. The germline V gene encodes CDR1 SGDLS and CDR2 YYNGEE. Written as DNA, the CDR3 is TGTGCCAGCAGCGCCACCGGGCGGGATAGCGAGCAGTACTTC. Residues: CASSATGRDSEQYF. Drawing the rest from reference TRBV9 and TRBJ2-7, the complete variable domain is DSGVTQTPKHLITATGQRVTLRCSPRSGDLSVYWYQQSLDQGLQFLIQYYNGEERAKGNILERFSAQQFPDLHSELNLSSLELGDSALYFCASSATGRDSEQYFGPGTRLTVT.

V and J are TRBV15 and TRBJ2-1; D is possibly TRBD2 (5 bases). Trimming pared 2 bases from V and 10 bases from J, leaving 9 bases between. The CDR3 runs 12 residues. CDR1 is LNHNV and CDR2 is YYDKDF in the germline V gene (reference sequence). CDR3 residues: CATSRTGIEQFF. For the CDR3, the DNA is TGTGCCACCAGCAGAACCGGGATCGAGCAGTTCTTC.

The chain carries TRBV29-1 and TRBJ2-7, with D possibly TRBD1 on 5 matching bases. Deletions cut 2 bases from V and 3 bases from J, with 17 bases between. The CDR3 has 15 residues. CDR1 SQVTM and CDR2 ANQGSEA come from the germline V gene. CDR3 sequence (DNA): TGCAGCGTTGAACTTTTGGGGCAGGAAAGCTACGAGCAGTACTTC. Amino acids: CSVELLGQESYEQYF.

This chain uses TRBV4-3 with TRBJ2-7; no clear D gene. Germline lookup yields CDR1 LGHNA and CDR2 YSLEER. The CDR3 contains 15 residues. V was pared by 0 bases and J by 1 base, with 10 bases between. The CDR3 nucleotides read TGCGCCAGCAGCCAAGAAAGGGTGAGTTCCTACGAGCAGTACTTC. It encodes CASSQERVSSYEQYF.

Comments on this clone: The sample contains more than one DNA sequence encoding this CDR3. The chain links TRBV5-8 to TRBJ2-1; 10 positions match TRBD2. The germline gives CDR1 SGHTS, CDR2 YDEGEE. Trimming at V came to 0 bases and at J to 4 bases, leaving 1 base not matched to a gene. The CDR3 length is 15 residues. The CDR3 DNA sequence: TGTGCCAGCAGCTTGGGGACTAGCGGATACAATGAGCAGTTCTTC. As protein: CASSLGTSGYNEQFF.

In DNA, the CDR3 is TGTGCCAGCAGCCTGGGGGGGCAAATCTACGAGCAGTACTTC. It specifies CASSLGGQIYEQYF. The chain links TRBV9 to TRBJ2-7; a possible D gene is TRBD2 (7 bases). This CDR3 region has 14 residues. The V and J ends lost 4 bases and 3 bases respectively, with 14 bases between them. Germline CDR1 reads SGDLS; CDR2 reads YYNGEE.

The rearrangement uses TRBV15 and TRBJ2-7; D is possibly TRBD1 or TRBD2 (5 bases each). The germline V gene has CDR1 LNHNV and CDR2 YYDKDF (reference sequence). The length of the CDR3 is 15 residues. Trimming cost V 0 bases and J 9 bases, with 18 bases left between them. The CDR3 nucleotides are TGTGCCACCAGCAGAGATCGGGGCCTTGGATCCGTGCAGTACTTC. Protein sequence: CATSRDRGLGSVQYF.

V gene TRBV7-9 combines with J gene TRBJ2-7, with 11 bases lining up with TRBD2. V shed 6 bases, J shed 3 bases, and the junction held 7 bases outside the gene matches. This CDR3 region has 15 residues. The germline CDR1 and CDR2 sequences are SEHNR and FQNEAQ (reference sequence). This chain's CDR3 is CASRSGLAEIYEQYF. In DNA, the CDR3 is TGTGCCAGCAGATCGGGACTAGCGGAGATCTACGAGCAGTACTTC. Combining the CDR3 with reference TRBV7-9 and TRBJ2-7 gives the whole variable domain DTGVSQNPRHKITKRGQNVTFRCDPISEHNRLYWYRQTLGQGPEFLTYFQNEAQLEKSRLLSDRFSAERPKGSFSTLEIQRTEQGDSAMYLCASRSGLAEIYEQYFGPGTRLTVT.

In this sample, this clone turned up once. The rearrangement links TRBV6-1 to TRBJ2-1; D gene unclear. The CDR3 extends over 18 amino acids. Germline loops: CDR1 MNHNS, CDR2 SASEGT. Trimming took off 2 bases at V and 0 bases at J, with 17 bases between the two ends. The CDR3 nucleotides are TGTGCCAGCAGTGAACGCCCCTGGGCAACAAGCTCCTACAATGAGCAGTTCTTC. Protein sequence: CASSERPWATSSYNEQFF.

Details on this clone: This sample also contains other DNA sequences that code for the same CDR3. The chain carries TRBV7-9 and TRBJ2-5; no definite D call. V shed 5 bases and J shed 4 bases, with 8 bases lying between them. This CDR3 spans 12 amino acids. CDR1 and CDR2 (germline): SEHNR, FQNEAQ (reference sequence). The CDR3 reads CASSRPRETQYF. The CDR3, as DNA: TGTGCCAGCAGCCGTCCGCGAGAGACCCAGTACTTC.

CDR3 sequence: CATSRDWQGSGKLFF. The CDR3 DNA reads TGTGCCACCAGCAGAGATTGGCAGGGAAGTGGAAAACTGTTTTTT. The chain is built from TRBV15 and TRBJ1-4; TRBD1 is a possible D gene (5 bases). This CDR3 region has 15 residues. Germline V lookup: CDR1 LNHNV, CDR2 YYDKDF (reference sequence). The V gene lost 0 bases and the J gene lost 10 bases, with 15 bases spanning the gap.

The chain is built from TRBV27 and TRBJ1-2; D unresolved. CDR3 length: 13 residues. Per the germline V gene, CDR1 is MNHEY and CDR2 is SMNVEV (reference sequence). The ends were cut back, 8 bases at V and 7 bases at J, with 17 bases in the middle. The chain's CDR3 is CASFDAEMVGYTF. As DNA, the CDR3 is TGTGCCAGCTTCGACGCGGAGATGGTTGGCTACACCTTC.

This clone was found once. The gene calls are TRBV5-1 and TRBJ2-7; 8 nucleotides align to TRBD1. Germline lookup yields CDR1 SGHRS and CDR2 YFSETQ. Losses at the gene ends were 4 bases for V and 3 bases for J; bases not matched to a gene: 6. There are 14 residues in the CDR3. The CDR3 DNA reads as TGCGCCAGCAGCAGCAGGGACAGGCACTACGAGCAGTACTTC. Its translation is CASSSRDRHYEQYF.

The rearrangement links TRBV11-2 to TRBJ2-1; possible D gene TRBD2, 6 bases. This CDR3 is built from 16 residues. From germline, CDR1 is SGHAT and CDR2 FQNNGV. V was clipped by 5 bases and J by 5 bases, with 19 bases between them. Here the CDR3 reads CASSPQLAGWDNEQFF. The CDR3 nucleotides are TGTGCCAGCAGCCCCCAGTTGGCGGGGTGGGACAATGAGCAGTTCTTC.

The rearrangement links TRBV18 to TRBJ2-1; 9 nucleotides match TRBD2. The trim removed 4 bases at V and 2 bases at J, leaving 3 bases unmatched. The CDR3 loop spans 15 amino acids. CDR1 and CDR2 (germline): KGHSH, LQKENI. The CDR3 reads CASSQTSGTYNEQFF. The CDR3 nucleotides read TGTGCCAGCTCACAGACTAGCGGAACCTACAATGAGCAGTTCTTC. Supplemented by reference TRBV18 and TRBJ2-1, the full variable domain reads NAGVMQNPRHLVRRRGQEARLRCSPMKGHSHVYWYRQLPEEGLKFMVYLQKENIIDESGMPKERFSAEFPKEGPSILRIQQVVRGDSAAYFCASSQTSGTYNEQFFGPGTRLTVL.

CDR3 region: CASSFQGGMEKLFF. The CDR3 DNA reads TGTGCCAGCAGCTTCCAGGGGGGGATGGAAAAACTGTTTTTT. The chain couples TRBV5-4 to TRBJ1-4; 7 nucleotides match TRBD1. Germline assignment: CDR1 SGHNT and CDR2 YYREEE (reference sequence). V lost 2 bases to trimming and J lost 8 bases; unmatched junction nucleotides: 6. The CDR3 runs to 14 residues.

The chain links TRBV29-1 to TRBJ1-1; the match to TRBD1 covers 7 bases. Trimming removed 7 bases from V and 0 bases from J; junction bases left unmatched: 14. The length of the CDR3 is 16 residues. Germline CDR1 and CDR2: SQVTM and ANQGSEA. CDR3 loop: CSAASGQMNMNTEAFF. The CDR3 coding sequence is TGCAGCGCCGCATCGGGACAGATGAATATGAACACTGAAGCTTTCTTT.

The gene calls are TRBV7-3 and TRBJ2-1; 9 bases match TRBD2. CDR1 and CDR2 from the germline V gene are SGHTA and FQGTGA. V trimming: 2 bases; J trimming: 5 bases; junction bases outside the gene matches: 4. The CDR3 sequence is 15 residues long. In DNA, the CDR3 is TGTGCCAGCAGCTTAGAGGTAGCGGGGGACAATGAGCAGTTCTTC. Protein: CASSLEVAGDNEQFF. Variable domain in full (rest from reference TRBV7-3 and TRBJ2-1): GAGVSQTPSNKVTEKGKYVELRCDPISGHTALYWYRQSLGQGPEFLIYFQGTGAADDSGLPNDRFFAVRPEGSVSTLKIQRTERGDSAVYLCASSLEVAGDNEQFFGPGTRLTVL.

The chain carries TRBV6-4 and TRBJ2-7, with D perhaps TRBD2 (5 bases). Germline CDR1 MRHNA, CDR2 SNTAGT. This CDR3 comprises 13 residues. The CDR3 sequence: CDTGREGSCKQYF. CDR3 bases: TGTGACACCGGACGAGAGGGTTCGTGCAAGCAGTACTTC.

The gene calls are TRBV6-5 and TRBJ2-2; D perhaps matches TRBD2 (5 bases). Germline V gene lookup returns CDR1 MNHEY and CDR2 SVGAGI. This CDR3 contains 13 residues. Trimming stripped 2 bases from V and 12 bases from J, with 13 bases between. The CDR3 DNA reads as TGTGCCAGCAGTTACGAGTTTGAGGGAAAGCTGTTTTTT. Protein: CASSYEFEGKLFF.

The chain links TRBV7-6 to TRBJ1-5; D is possibly TRBD1 (6 bases). The germline gives CDR1 SGHVS, CDR2 FNYEAQ. CDR3 length: 14 residues. The V end was cut by 1 base, the J end by 7 bases, with 11 bases between. The CDR3 loop reads CASSLEGEWQPQHF. The CDR3 region has the DNA TGTGCCAGCAGCTTAGAGGGGGAATGGCAGCCCCAGCATTTT.